Following are 29 T cell receptor beta chains from one sample sequenced in a study of CD4 T cells in relation to SARS-CoV-2 and coronaviruses. CD4+ T cells from unexposed donors were obtained before the COVID-19 pandemic (2011-2018). CD4+ T cells were isolated from the cells after around 11 days of culture. This table comes from immunoSEQ multiplex PCR, and its TCRdb copy is limited to in-frame clones, with some not included. The sample has more than 20,000 clones; around three quarters are singletons. Antigens of these TCRs are unknown. The source material was CD4+ T cells from PBMCs, cultured in vitro. The receptors were sampled from a human donor in good health.

This chain connects TRBV5-1 to TRBJ1-2; D is unresolved. V was clipped by 4 bases and J by 5 bases, with 15 bases between them. The germline V gene encodes CDR1 SGHRS and CDR2 YFSETQ. This CDR3 has 14 residues. The CDR3 is CASSPVAGEYGYTF. DNA for the CDR3: TGCGCCAGCAGCCCGGTGGCAGGCGAATATGGCTACACCTTC.

V gene TRBV4-3 combines with J gene TRBJ2-3, with 10 bases fitting TRBD1. The germline CDR1 and CDR2 sequences are LGHNA and YSLEER. The CDR3 runs 16 residues. The ends lost 4 bases at V and 4 bases at J; junction bases unmatched: 8. CDR3 coding DNA: TGCGCCAGCAGCCTGACTGGACAGGGGGTTTCAGATACGCAGTATTTT. Residues: CASSLTGQGVSDTQYF.

The CDR3 DNA reads as TGTGCCAGCAGTCGGGACAGGGCGGAGTTCTTC. Translated: CASSRDRAEFF. The V gene is TRBV6-5, the J gene TRBJ2-1; 9 nucleotides align to TRBD1. J gave up 14 bases and V 5 bases, and 4 bases lay outside the gene matches. Looked up from germline, CDR1 is MNHEY and CDR2 is SVGAGI. The CDR3 runs 11 residues.

CDR3 DNA: TGTGCCAGCAGTGATGCGGGGGGAGGCACTGAAGCTTTCTTT. Its protein product is CASSDAGGGTEAFF. J is TRBJ1-1 and V is TRBV2; D is possibly TRBD1 (5 bases). The CDR3 sequence is 14 residues long. CDR1 is SNHLY and CDR2 is FYNNEI in the germline V gene. V lost 3 bases and J lost 4, with 12 bases in between.

This clone turned up a few times. The chain carries TRBV3-1 (or the pseudogene TRBV3-2) and TRBJ2-7; 11 bases align to TRBD2. The CDR3 sequence is 17 residues long. Germline V gene lookup returns CDR1 LGHDT and CDR2 YNNKEL (reference sequence). V trimming: 1 base; J trimming: 4 bases; junction bases outside the gene matches: 9. The CDR3 loop is CASSQGGLAGGGYEQYF. The CDR3 DNA sequence: TGTGCCAGCAGCCAAGGAGGTCTAGCGGGAGGAGGGTACGAGCAGTACTTC.

This chain connects TRBV6-6 to TRBJ2-3; the D gene is possibly TRBD1 (6 bases). From germline, CDR1 is MNHNY and CDR2 SVGAGI (reference sequence). This CDR3 has 15 amino acids. V was clipped by 2 bases and J by 2 bases, with 11 bases between them. CDR3 bases: TGTGCCAGCAGTTACCGGCAGGGGAACACAGATACGCAGTATTTT. Its protein product is CASSYRQGNTDTQYF.

The V gene is TRBV30, the J gene TRBJ2-7; D remains unclear. The CDR3 length is 14 residues. CDR1 is GTSNPN, CDR2 SVGIG, per germline (reference sequence). V shed 5 bases and J shed 1 base, with 15 bases lying between them. The chain's CDR3 is CAWSPLGKSYEQYF. The CDR3 nucleotides read TGTGCCTGGTCCCCACTGGGGAAATCCTACGAGCAGTACTTC.

V usage is TRBV7-2 and J usage is TRBJ2-1, with 8 bases fitting TRBD1. Germline CDR1 is SGHTA and CDR2 is FQGNSA. This CDR3 spans 15 amino acids. J lost 4 bases, V lost 7 bases, and 9 bases had no gene match. CDR3 nucleotides: TGTGCCAGCAACCTAGGACAGGGCACTTACAATGAGCAGTTCTTC. Translated, it gives CASNLGQGTYNEQFF.

CDR3: CASSPESGALGETQYF. For the CDR3, the DNA is TGTGCCAGCTCACCAGAATCCGGGGCCCTCGGGGAGACCCAGTACTTC. The chain uses TRBV18 and TRBJ2-5; D might be TRBD1 or TRBD2, each matching 5 bases. The germline CDR1 and CDR2 sequences are KGHSH and LQKENI. Trimming cost V 2 bases and J 5 bases, with 18 bases left between them. The CDR3 runs 16 residues.

This rearrangement joins TRBV14 to TRBJ2-7; a possible D gene is TRBD2 (6 bases). The CDR3 extends over 13 amino acids. Trimming shortened V by 4 bases and J by 5 bases, and 12 bases separated the two germline ends. Per germline, CDR1 SGHDN and CDR2 FVKESK. The CDR3, as DNA: TGTGCCAGCAGCCCCGTCGGCGGGGACGAGCAGTACTTC. As protein: CASSPVGGDEQYF.

This clone was detected only once. The rearrangement uses TRBV4-3 and TRBJ2-2; 9 positions match TRBD1. The germline V gene encodes CDR1 LGHNA and CDR2 YSLEER. CDR3 length: 15 amino acids. The J segment lost 5 bases and the V segment lost 4 bases, leaving 5 bases of the junction unmatched. CDR3 sequence (DNA): TGCGCCAGCAGCCTACCGACAGGGGGGACCGGGGAGCTGTTTTTT. Translating gives CASSLPTGGTGELFF.

The DNA for the CDR3 is TGTGCCAGCAGGCCCGGGACAGTTACCGGGGAGCTGTTTTTT. Protein product: CASRPGTVTGELFF. J is TRBJ2-2 and V is TRBV6-5; 7 nucleotides align to TRBD1. From germline, CDR1 is MNHEY and CDR2 SVGAGI. The CDR3 sequence is 14 residues long. Losses at the gene ends were 6 bases for V and 5 bases for J; bases not matched to a gene: 6.

V and J are TRBV9 and TRBJ2-1; a possible D gene is TRBD2 (6 bases). Germline V CDR1 and CDR2: SGDLS, YYNGEE. This CDR3 comprises 15 residues. The ends were cut back, 3 bases at V and 6 bases at J, with 16 bases in the middle. The CDR3 loop is CASSGARGGLNEQFF. The CDR3 DNA is TGTGCCAGCAGCGGCGCAAGGGGAGGACTCAATGAGCAGTTCTTC.

V usage is TRBV7-2 and J usage is TRBJ2-3; the match to TRBD2 covers 8 bases. V shed 5 bases and J 0 bases; nucleotides not matched to a gene: 10. The CDR3 totals 17 residues. Per the germline V gene, CDR1 is SGHTA and CDR2 is FQGNSA. This chain's CDR3 is CASSPRGGGRSTDTQYF. The CDR3 bases are TGTGCCAGCAGCCCAAGAGGCGGGGGGCGGAGCACAGATACGCAGTATTTT. Drawing the rest from reference TRBV7-2 and TRBJ2-3, the complete variable domain is GAGVSQSPSNKVTEKGKDVELRCDPISGHTALYWYRQSLGQGLEFLIYFQGNSAPDKSGLPSDRFSAERTGGSVSTLTIQRTQQEDSAVYLCASSPRGGGRSTDTQYFGPGTRLTVL.

Concerning this clone itself: This specimen includes other DNA sequences encoding the same CDR3. The chain is built from TRBV6-2 or TRBV6-3 and TRBJ2-7; D is perhaps TRBD1 (5 bases). The CDR3 has 12 residues. V shed 2 bases and J shed 5 bases, with 7 bases lying between them. Germline V lookup: CDR1 MNHEY, CDR2 SVGEGT. The CDR3 DNA sequence: TGTGCCAGCAGTTACATAGGGGACGAGCAGTACTTC. This sequence encodes CASSYIGDEQYF.

The V and J genes are TRBV2 and TRBJ2-1; 9 bases are a match to TRBD1. Germline V gene sequence: CDR1 SNHLY, CDR2 FYNNEI. The J segment lost 6 bases and the V segment lost 5 bases, leaving 2 bases of the junction unmatched. The CDR3 has 13 amino acids. CDR3: CASSLGQGNEQFF. The CDR3 nucleotides are TGTGCCAGCAGTCTGGGACAGGGCAATGAGCAGTTCTTC.

The chain combines TRBV5-6 with TRBJ2-7; perhaps TRBD2 as D (6 bases). This CDR3 is 14 amino acids long. Trimming removed 0 bases at V and 4 bases at J, with 11 bases between. CDR1 and CDR2 (germline): SGHDT, YYEEEE. CDR3 in amino acids: CASSLGGIDYEQYF. DNA of the CDR3: TGTGCCAGCAGCTTGGGCGGGATCGATTACGAGCAGTACTTC. The whole variable domain, filled in from reference TRBV5-6 and TRBJ2-7, reads DAGVTQSPTHLIKTRGQQVTLRCSPKSGHDTVSWYQQALGQGPQFIFQYYEEEERQRGNFPDRFSGHQFPNYSSELNVNALLLGDSALYLCASSLGGIDYEQYFGPGTRLTVT.

This clone was seen once. The chain recombines TRBV4-1 with TRBJ1-3; no reliable D call. The CDR3 covers 16 residues. CDR1 and CDR2 (germline): MGHRA, YSYEKL. Trimming pared 0 bases from V and 0 bases from J, leaving 9 bases between. Written as DNA, the CDR3 is TGCGCCAGCAGCCAAGATCTCCGCTACTCTGGAAACACCATATATTTT. Translation gives CASSQDLRYSGNTIYF.

Written as DNA, the CDR3 is TGTGCCAGCAGCCAAGATTCGGGGGATCCCACAGATACGCAGTATTTT. Encoded protein: CASSQDSGDPTDTQYF. The chain couples TRBV3-1 (or the pseudogene TRBV3-2) to TRBJ2-3; D might be TRBD2 (6 bases). Germline V gives CDR1 LGHDT, CDR2 YNNKEL (reference sequence). CDR3 length: 16 amino acids. Trimming shortened V by 0 bases and J by 2 bases, and 12 bases separated the two germline ends.

The chain employs TRBV28 and TRBJ2-7; D may be TRBD1 or TRBD2 (6 bases each). V was cut by 6 bases and J by 6 bases, with 27 bases left in between. The germline CDR1 and CDR2 sequences are MDHEN and SYDVKM. The CDR3 covers 17 residues. The CDR3 reads CASSPPGLRRGSSEQYF. The CDR3 DNA follows: TGTGCCAGCAGCCCTCCCGGGCTCCGGAGGGGGAGCTCCGAGCAGTACTTC. The variable domain in full, completed from reference TRBV28 and TRBJ2-7, reads DVKVTQSSRYLVKRTGEKVFLECVQDMDHENMFWYRQDPGLGLRLIYFSYDVKMKEKGDIPEGYSVSREKKERFSLILESASTNQTSMYLCASSPPGLRRGSSEQYFGPGTRLTVT.

This clone was found a few times. The chain is built from TRBV5-1 and TRBJ1-1; D uncertain. Per the germline V gene, CDR1 is SGHRS and CDR2 is YFSETQ. V lost 3 bases to trimming and J lost 7 bases, with 7 bases between them. The CDR3 loop spans 11 amino acids. The DNA for the CDR3 is TGCGCCAGCAGCTGGGCGGGTGAAGCTTTCTTT. Residues: CASSWAGEAFF.

V usage is TRBV6-6 and J usage is TRBJ2-1, with D possibly matching TRBD1 (6 bases). V lost 0 bases to trimming and J lost 16 bases, with 16 bases between them. The CDR3 spans 13 residues. Germline V gene data show CDR1 as MNHNY and CDR2 as SVGAGI (reference sequence). In nucleotides, the CDR3 is TGTGCCAGCAGTTACTCAAGACAGGTCTCGGGTTTCTTC. This gives the protein CASSYSRQVSGFF.

This chain uses TRBV2 with TRBJ2-7, with D uncertain. V shed 4 bases and J shed 3 bases, with 10 bases lying between them. This CDR3 is built from 13 residues. Germline V CDR1 and CDR2: SNHLY, FYNNEI. The CDR3 bases are TGTGCCAGCAGTGTTTCAAGAAGCTACGAGCAGTACTTC. This translates into CASSVSRSYEQYF.

This clone was counted only a few times. The V call is TRBV5-1, the J call TRBJ1-5, with a tentative D call TRBD1 (5 bases). The germline gives CDR1 SGHRS, CDR2 YFSETQ. V was shortened by 5 bases and J by 7 bases, with 13 bases between the two germline ends. The CDR3 sequence is 13 residues long. The CDR3 loop is CASRAGTAQPQHF. The CDR3 DNA sequence: TGCGCCAGCAGGGCAGGGACCGCGCAGCCCCAGCATTTT.

J is TRBJ2-7 and V is TRBV7-2; D is perhaps TRBD1 (5 bases). V was shortened by 6 bases and J by 2 bases, with 14 bases between the two germline ends. Per the germline V gene, CDR1 is SGHTA and CDR2 is FQGNSA. This CDR3 spans 14 amino acids. DNA of the CDR3: TGTGCCAGCAGGTTCCCTGGCAGGGCCTACGAGCAGTACTTC. Its protein product is CASRFPGRAYEQYF.

This chain links TRBV11-2 with TRBJ1-2; 10 positions match TRBD1. This CDR3 region has 13 residues. V was pared by 5 bases and J by 3 bases, with 0 bases of the junction left unmatched. CDR1 and CDR2 (germline): SGHAT, FQNNGV. The CDR3 DNA reads TGTGCCAGCAGCGGACAGGGGGACTATGGCTACACCTTC. This sequence encodes CASSGQGDYGYTF.

V is TRBV30 and J is TRBJ2-5; possibly TRBD1 or TRBD2 for D (5 bases each). The germline V and J ends were trimmed by 0 bases and 5 bases, with 10 bases remaining between them. This CDR3 region has 13 residues. Germline CDR1 GTSNPN, CDR2 SVGIG (reference sequence). Here the CDR3 reads CAWSVSGTETQYF. The CDR3 nucleotides read TGTGCCTGGAGTGTTTCAGGGACGGAGACCCAGTACTTC.

This clone is a singleton in its sample. This chain uses TRBV5-4 with TRBJ2-4; 9 nucleotides line up with TRBD1. Germline lookup yields CDR1 SGHNT and CDR2 YYREEE (reference sequence). Trimming removed 5 bases from V and 8 bases from J; junction bases left unmatched: 8. The CDR3 sequence is 14 residues long. The CDR3 reads CASRLTGGADIQYF. CDR3 sequence (DNA): TGTGCCAGCAGGTTGACAGGGGGAGCAGACATTCAGTACTTC.

The genes are TRBV4-1 and TRBJ1-2; TRBD1 is a possible D gene (6 bases). CDR1 MGHRA and CDR2 YSYEKL come from the germline V gene. V lost 0 bases, J lost 8 bases, and 10 bases lay in between. CDR3 length equals 13 residues. The CDR3 sequence: CASSQEGGRGYTF. CDR3 nucleotide sequence: TGCGCCAGCAGCCAAGAGGGGGGCCGGGGCTACACCTTC.